These 27 T cell receptor beta chains share one sample of origin, sequenced in a study of blood T cell repertoires in COVID-19. This table comes from immunoSEQ multiplex PCR, and its TCRdb copy is limited to in-frame clones, with some not included. In the table there are almost 200,000 clones, about 89% of which are singletons. What was sequenced was PBMCs or T cells enriched from blood (not recorded which). These receptors all stem from a young woman who had recovered from COVID-19.

V usage is TRBV5-1 and J usage is TRBJ1-1; possible D gene TRBD1, 5 bases. Trimming removed 4 bases from V and 1 base from J, with 8 bases in between. Germline CDR1 reads SGHRS; CDR2 reads YFSETQ. The CDR3 has 13 residues. CDR3 sequence: CASSQGQNTEAFF. Here the CDR3 DNA reads TGCGCCAGCAGCCAAGGACAGAACACTGAAGCTTTCTTT. The variable domain in full, completed from reference TRBV5-1 and TRBJ1-1, reads KAGVTQTPRYLIKTRGQQVTLSCSPISGHRSVSWYQQTPGQGLQFLFEYFSETQRNKGNFPGRFSGRQFSNSRSEMNVSTLELGDSALYLCASSQGQNTEAFFGQGTRLTVV.

Comments on this clone: One end of the junction does not line up with germline, which may come from a read error. The V and J genes are TRBV9 and TRBJ1-3; D is undetermined. CDR3 length equals 12 residues. The germline gives CDR1 SGDLS, CDR2 YYNGEE. The CDR3 here is CASRRAGDTIYF. DNA of the CDR3: TGTGCCAGCAGACGTGCTGGAGACACCATATATTTT. Supplemented by reference TRBV9 and TRBJ1-3, the full variable domain reads DSGVTQTPKHLITATGQRVTLRCSPRSGDLSVYWYQQSLDQGLQFLIQYYNGEERAKGNILERFSAQQFPDLHSELNLSSLELGDSALYFCASRRAGDTIYFGEGSWLTVV.

The chain joins TRBV5-1 to TRBJ2-5, with D perhaps matching TRBD2 (6 bases). V was trimmed by 2 bases and J by 3 bases, leaving 14 bases between them. CDR1 and CDR2 (germline): SGHRS, YFSETQ. The CDR3 has 15 amino acids. The CDR3 DNA reads as TGCGCCAGCAGCTTCAATAGCGGTCAGGAAGAGACCCAGTACTTC. It specifies CASSFNSGQEETQYF.

The chain joins TRBV9 to TRBJ1-1; tentatively, D is TRBD1 (5 bases). The CDR3 is 16 amino acids. Trimming stripped 1 base from V and 4 bases from J, with 17 bases between. Germline V gene sequence: CDR1 SGDLS, CDR2 YYNGEE. The CDR3 DNA reads as TGTGCCAGCAGCGTACGGGGGGATTCGCTGGCCACTGAAGCTTTCTTT. Its translation is CASSVRGDSLATEAFF.

The chain carries TRBV7-2 and TRBJ1-5, with D uncertain. The CDR3 length is 15 residues. The germline V gene encodes CDR1 SGHTA and CDR2 FQGNSA. Trimming took off 0 bases at V and 0 bases at J, with 6 bases between the two ends. The CDR3 region has the DNA TGTGCCAGCAGCTTAGCGTATTATAGCAATCAGCCCCAGCATTTT. It encodes CASSLAYYSNQPQHF.

This clone has a single count. The J gene is TRBJ1-3, the V gene TRBV6-5; D ambiguous. This CDR3 spans 11 amino acids. The germline gives CDR1 MNHEY, CDR2 SVGAGI. The ends were cut back, 4 bases at V and 7 bases at J, with 5 bases in the middle. The CDR3 DNA sequence: TGTGCCAGCAGTTCCGAGAACACCATATATTTT. It translates to CASSSENTIYF.

The gene calls are TRBV13 and TRBJ1-3; TRBD1 might be the D (6 bases). There are 14 residues in the CDR3. Trimming took off 4 bases at V and 2 bases at J, with 9 bases between the two ends. Per germline, CDR1 PRHDT and CDR2 FYEKMQ (reference sequence). The CDR3 DNA follows: TGTGCCAGCAGCTCAACAGGGCCTGGAAACACCATATATTTT. Its translation is CASSSTGPGNTIYF. The variable domain in full, with the rest retrieved from reference TRBV13 and TRBJ1-3, is AAGVIQSPRHLIKEKRETATLKCYPIPRHDTVYWYQQGPGQDPQFLISFYEKMQSDKGSIPDRFSAQQFSDYHSELNMSSLELGDSALYFCASSSTGPGNTIYFGEGSWLTVV.

This chain uses TRBV5-6 with TRBJ1-2; unclear D gene. Per the germline V gene, CDR1 is SGHDT and CDR2 is YYEEEE. V lost 1 base, J lost 5 bases, and 3 bases lay in between. The CDR3 loop spans 11 amino acids. CDR3 nucleotides: TGTGCCAGCAGCTTGCAGTATGGCTACACCTTC. It codes for CASSLQYGYTF.

The CDR3 DNA reads as TGTGCCAGCAGCACCCGACAGGGGACTAACTATGGCTACACCTTC. Amino acids: CASSTRQGTNYGYTF. This sequence joins TRBV9 and TRBJ1-2; 8 bases are a match to TRBD1. Germline trimming cut 4 bases from V and 0 bases from J; bases unmatched to any gene: 5. The germline V gene encodes CDR1 SGDLS and CDR2 YYNGEE. The CDR3 sequence is 15 residues long. The whole variable domain, filled in from reference TRBV9 and TRBJ1-2, reads DSGVTQTPKHLITATGQRVTLRCSPRSGDLSVYWYQQSLDQGLQFLIQYYNGEERAKGNILERFSAQQFPDLHSELNLSSLELGDSALYFCASSTRQGTNYGYTFGSGTRLTVV.

The chain is built from TRBV7-3 and TRBJ2-1; 12 bases match TRBD2. The V gene end was trimmed by 1 base and the J gene end by 8 bases; junction bases not matched to a gene: 15. CDR3 length: 19 amino acids. CDR1 SGHTA and CDR2 FQGTGA come from the germline V gene. The CDR3 nucleotides are TGTGCCAGCAGCTTAAATAGGGCTAGCGGGGGGGCCTCTCGGTATGAGCAGTTCTTC. This translates into CASSLNRASGGASRYEQFF.

This clone has a single count. DNA of the CDR3: TGTGCCACCAGTGGAGCCGGGACAGGGAACAATGAGCAGTTCTTC. Protein: CATSGAGTGNNEQFF. This chain connects TRBV24-1 to TRBJ2-1; 9 nucleotides agree with TRBD1. Trimming removed 5 bases from V and 5 bases from J; junction bases left unmatched: 6. Per the germline V gene, CDR1 is KGHDR and CDR2 is SFDVKD. The CDR3 length is 15 residues.

J is TRBJ2-7 and V is TRBV10-2, with D unclear. V was trimmed by 2 bases and J by 6 bases, leaving 5 bases between them. The germline V gene has CDR1 WSHSY and CDR2 SAAADI. The CDR3 is made up of 11 amino acids. Here the CDR3 reads CASSELGEQYF. CDR3 nucleotide sequence: TGCGCCAGCAGTGAGCTAGGCGAGCAGTACTTC.

The chain employs TRBV9 and TRBJ1-2; 10 nucleotides line up with TRBD1. The CDR3 extends over 16 amino acids. After removal of 4 bases from V and 4 bases from J, the junction contained 10 bases not matched to a gene. Germline CDR1 and CDR2: SGDLS and YYNGEE. CDR3 coding DNA: TGTGCCAGCAGCCTAGGGGGGACAGGGGACCCCTATGGCTACACCTTC. Translated: CASSLGGTGDPYGYTF.

This chain connects TRBV9 to TRBJ2-1, with TRBD2 matching 11 bases. Germline CDR1 SGDLS, CDR2 YYNGEE. Trimming at V came to 3 bases and at J to 4 bases, leaving 0 bases not matched to a gene. CDR3 size: 14 residues. Written as DNA, the CDR3 is TGTGCCAGCAGCGGGACTAGCGGGTACAATGAGCAGTTCTTC. It translates to CASSGTSGYNEQFF.

The chain couples TRBV7-8 to TRBJ2-1; D gene uncertain. This CDR3 is 15 amino acids long. Germline CDR1 and CDR2: SGHVS and FQNEAQ. Between the trimmed V and J ends, which lost 5 bases and 3 bases, there was a span of 14 bases. Here the CDR3 reads CASSQAAIHYNEQFF. CDR3 coding DNA: TGTGCCAGCAGCCAAGCCGCTATTCACTACAATGAGCAGTTCTTC.

This chain uses TRBV5-1 with TRBJ2-3; 8 bases agree with TRBD2. Germline CDR1 and CDR2: SGHRS and YFSETQ. The CDR3 covers 19 residues. V shed 4 bases and J 1 base; nucleotides not matched to a gene: 17. The CDR3 sequence: CASSRTFRGGEGGTDTQYF. CDR3 bases: TGCGCCAGCAGCCGGACCTTTCGGGGGGGAGAGGGAGGCACAGATACGCAGTATTTT.

The chain links TRBV6-1 to TRBJ1-6; the D is unclear. The CDR3 spans 13 residues. Looked up from germline, CDR1 is MNHNS and CDR2 is SASEGT. Trimming stripped 0 bases from V and 8 bases from J, with 5 bases between. The CDR3 region has the DNA TGTGCCAGCAGTGAAGCCGGAGATTCACCCCTCCACTTT. Translating gives CASSEAGDSPLHF.

The V gene is TRBV5-1, the J gene TRBJ2-1; 14 bases match TRBD2. CDR1 and CDR2 (germline): SGHRS, YFSETQ. J lost 6 bases, V lost 4 bases, and 9 bases had no gene match. The CDR3 contains 17 residues. DNA for the CDR3: TGCGCCAGCAGCCCTAGACTAGCGGGGGGGCCGGGCAATGAGCAGTTCTTC. Translation gives CASSPRLAGGPGNEQFF.

This chain uses TRBV5-1 with TRBJ2-5; D is ambiguous. Germline V gene sequence: CDR1 SGHRS, CDR2 YFSETQ. V shed 1 base and J shed 3 bases, with 4 bases lying between them. This CDR3 has 12 residues. Here the CDR3 reads CASSLREETQYF. For the CDR3, the DNA is TGCGCCAGCAGCTTGCGGGAAGAGACCCAGTACTTC.

The chain combines TRBV5-6 with TRBJ2-1; D possibly corresponds to TRBD2 (5 bases). Germline CDR1 SGHDT, CDR2 YYEEEE. The CDR3 has 16 amino acids. V lost 4 bases, J lost 5 bases, and 19 bases lay in between. The CDR3 region has the DNA TGTGCCAGCAGCCGCGGAAGAGGGTTTGAGAACAATGAGCAGTTCTTC. Translating gives CASSRGRGFENNEQFF.

The chain is built from TRBV27 and TRBJ1-2, with D possibly matching TRBD1 (6 bases). Germline CDR1 and CDR2: MNHEY and SMNVEV (reference sequence). The V end lost 4 bases, the J end lost 5 bases, and 14 bases lay between the germline ends. The CDR3 consists of 14 residues. The CDR3 loop is CASSSQETGYGYTF. CDR3 nucleotides: TGTGCCAGCAGTTCTCAAGAGACAGGTTATGGCTACACCTTC.

This clone was recorded once. The chain joins TRBV29-1 to TRBJ1-4; D might be TRBD1 (5 bases). The germline CDR1 and CDR2 sequences are SQVTM and ANQGSEA. V was trimmed by 7 bases and J by 3 bases, leaving 21 bases between them. This CDR3 spans 16 amino acids. The CDR3 is CSAKRGFGGANEKLFF. CDR3 in DNA: TGCAGCGCAAAAAGAGGCTTTGGGGGGGCTAATGAAAAACTGTTTTTT.

The V and J genes are TRBV11-2 and TRBJ2-5, with D perhaps TRBD2 (6 bases). The V and J ends lost 6 bases and 5 bases respectively, with 13 bases between them. From germline, CDR1 is SGHAT and CDR2 FQNNGV. The CDR3 is 13 amino acids. CDR3 sequence (DNA): TGTGCCAGCAGAAGCCCTGGGGGGGAGACCCAGTACTTC. Translating it yields CASRSPGGETQYF.

V usage is TRBV5-1 and J usage is TRBJ1-2, with D hard to call. The CDR3 sequence is 13 residues long. The germline CDR1 and CDR2 sequences are SGHRS and YFSETQ. The V end was cut by 3 bases, the J end by 2 bases, with 8 bases between. The CDR3 protein is CASSSQQNYGYTF. As DNA, the CDR3 is TGCGCCAGCAGCTCACAACAAAACTATGGCTACACCTTC. Complete variable domain (other parts from reference TRBV5-1 and TRBJ1-2): KAGVTQTPRYLIKTRGQQVTLSCSPISGHRSVSWYQQTPGQGLQFLFEYFSETQRNKGNFPGRFSGRQFSNSRSEMNVSTLELGDSALYLCASSSQQNYGYTFGSGTRLTVV.

The chain recombines TRBV9 with TRBJ2-3; D is perhaps TRBD2 (6 bases). V lost 4 bases to trimming and J lost 5 bases, with 8 bases between them. Per the germline V gene, CDR1 is SGDLS and CDR2 is YYNGEE. The CDR3 sequence is 12 residues long. This CDR3 is CASSPAGDTQYF. The CDR3 nucleotides read TGTGCCAGCAGCCCAGCGGGAGATACGCAGTATTTT.

The V and J genes are TRBV4-2 and TRBJ1-6; D not certain. The CDR3 contains 16 residues. The germline V gene encodes CDR1 LGHNA and CDR2 YNFKEQ. V lost 3 bases and J 0 bases, leaving 9 bases between the germline ends. This CDR3 is CASSQRESSYNSPLHF. The CDR3 DNA sequence: TGTGCCAGCAGCCAGAGGGAGAGCTCCTATAATTCACCCCTCCACTTT.

The chain carries TRBV6-5 and TRBJ1-1, with D unresolved. The CDR3 consists of 12 residues. Trimming took off 3 bases at V and 4 bases at J, with 6 bases between the two ends. Germline assignment: CDR1 MNHEY and CDR2 SVGAGI. The DNA of the CDR3 is TGTGCCAGCAGTTATACCAGCACTGAAGCTTTCTTT. Its translation is CASSYTSTEAFF.